This TCR beta chain was captured by sequencing in a study of control samples from healthy donors and cancer patients. Assay used: immunoSEQ multiplex PCR; TCRdb lists only in-frame clones, some missing. This sample carries 70,000 to 95,000 clones, about 87% of them seen once, and the ten largest clones take 20% to 25%. The ends were cut back, 1 base at V and 4 bases at J, with 10 bases in the middle. CDR1 LGHDT and CDR2 YNNKEL come from the germline V gene (reference sequence). This CDR3 comprises 14 residues. Source material: blood. This clonotype was obtained from a man aged 50 to 60 in good health. The rearrangement links TRBV3-1 (or the pseudogene TRBV3-2) to TRBJ1-2, with D unresolved. The CDR3 reads CASSQGLGVYGYTF. As DNA, the CDR3 is TGTGCCAGCAGCCAAGGCTTAGGCGTCTATGGCTACACCTTC.